A selection of T cell receptor beta chains follows, all from one sample in a study of control samples from healthy donors and cancer patients. The repertoire was sequenced with immunoSEQ multiplex PCR; TCRdb's copy has only in-frame clones and lacks some. This table has around 100,000 clones, around 90% appearing once. Sample: blood. These receptors were collected from a woman under 30 in good health. The CDR3 runs from the conserved cysteine through the conserved F or W. The order of the fields is J gene, V gene, clone size, D gene, CDR3 DNA, CDR3 protein. The D gene is left open where the match is weak. The listing skips clone size in some rows; elsewhere it reads once, few, many or a size class.

TRBJ2-5 TRBV5-5 . . TGTGCCAGCAGCCTCCCTAGGGAAAAAGAGACCCAGTACTTC CASSLPREKETQYF
TRBJ1-4 TRBV5-4 once TRBD1 TGTGCCAGCAGGGATCCGGGACAGGGGGATGAAAAACTGTTTTTT CASRDPGQGDEKLFF
TRBJ1-2 TRBV19 . . TGTGCCAGTAGTATACGGCGGACTGGCGGCTACACCTTC CASSIRRTGGYTF
TRBJ2-2 TRBV7-2 . TRBD2 TGTGCCAGCAGCCACCTGACTAGCGCAAATTCCGGGGAGCTGTTTTTT CASSHLTSANSGELFF
TRBJ1-5 TRBV6-5 . . TGTGCCAGCAGGGGGTATAATCAGCCCCAGCATTTT CASRGYNQPQHF
TRBJ1-1 TRBV6-6 . . TGTGCCAGCAGCCAGGTGGAGCGGGGGGAAGCTTTCTTT CASSQVERGEAFF
TRBJ1-4 TRBV14 once TRBD1 TGTGCCAGCAGCGAAGTAACCGGGACAGTAAATGAAAAACTGTTTTTT CASSEVTGTVNEKLFF
TRBJ1-2 TRBV20-1 few TRBD1 TGCAGTGCTAGTAGGGGGACAGGCTATGGCTACACCTTC CSASRGTGYGYTF
TRBJ1-2 TRBV6-2/TRBV6-3 . . TGTGCCAGCAGTTACGTTTATCAGGCCGATGGCTACACCTTC CASSYVYQADGYTF
TRBJ1-2 TRBV11-2 . . TGTGCCAGCAGCCCCATGGTTAATACACCCAACTATGGCTACACCTTC CASSPMVNTPNYGYTF
TRBJ2-5 TRBV6-2/TRBV6-3 once . TGTGCCAGCAGTCAGAAAGAGACCCAGTACTTC CASSQKETQYF